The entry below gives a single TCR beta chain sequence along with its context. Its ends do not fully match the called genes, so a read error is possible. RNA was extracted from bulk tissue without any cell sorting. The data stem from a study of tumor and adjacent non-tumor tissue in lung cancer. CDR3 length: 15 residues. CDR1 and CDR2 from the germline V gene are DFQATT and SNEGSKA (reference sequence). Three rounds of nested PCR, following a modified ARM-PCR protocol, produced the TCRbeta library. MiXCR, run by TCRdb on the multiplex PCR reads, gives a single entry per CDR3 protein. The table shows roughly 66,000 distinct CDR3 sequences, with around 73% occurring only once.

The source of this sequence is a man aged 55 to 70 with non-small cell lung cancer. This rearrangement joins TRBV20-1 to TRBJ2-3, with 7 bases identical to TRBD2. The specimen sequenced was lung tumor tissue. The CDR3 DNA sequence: TGCAGTGCTTCCATCTCAGCGGGAAGCACAGATACGCAATATTTT. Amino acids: CSASISAGSTDTQYF.